The rows below give T cell receptor beta chains drawn from one sample of a study of human T cells and chemical hapten exposure. TCRdb reprocessed the RACE reads with MiXCR, giving one entry per CDR3 protein. Among roughly 50,000 distinct CDR3 sequences, approximately 10% were seen once, and the ten largest hold approximately 1.8%. The sequencing used whole blood, collected in connection with sensitization to the hapten diphenylcyclopropenone (DPC). These receptors all stem from a woman aged 40-49 years with alopecia areata. Some clones in this sample may be carry-over from other donors' samples. The CDR3 runs from the conserved cysteine through the conserved F or W. A D gene is named only where the DNA matches it firmly. Clone size is not always given. Where it is, it says once, few, many or a class for expanded clones.

>NA|TRBJ1-6|TRBV28|NA
TGTGCCAGCAGTTTAACGAGCTCCTATAATTCACCCCTCCACTTT
CASSLTSSYNSPLHF
>many|TRBJ1-6|TRBV14|NA
TGTGCCAGCAGCCAAAGCCCGGGACAAAGTTCACCCCTCCACTTT
CASSQSPGQSSPLHF
>many|TRBJ1-6|TRBV12-3/TRBV12-4|NA
TGTGCCAGCCGGCTCGATGGATCTCCACCCCTCCACTTT
CASRLDGSPPLHF
>NA|TRBJ1-1|TRBV29-1|NA
TGCAGCGCCGCCCCTCAAGGGATGAACACTGAAGCTTTCTTT
CSAAPQGMNTEAFF
>few|TRBJ2-5|TRBV12-5|NA
TGTGCTAGTGGTTTCAATGGGACCCAGTACTTC
CASGFNGTQYF
>few|TRBJ1-4|TRBV30|NA
TGTGCCTGGGAATTATTAGGGAAACTGTTTTTT
CAWELLGKLFF
>many|TRBJ1-4|TRBV2|TRBD1
TGTGCCAGCAGGGACAGGGCTTCGGAAAAACTGTTTTTT
CASRDRASEKLFF
>few|TRBJ2-3|TRBV2|NA
TGTGCCAGCAGGAAGCCCAGGGGCGGGGGAGGCACAGATACGCAGTATTTT
CASRKPRGGGGTDTQYF
>few|TRBJ1-4|TRBV12-3/TRBV12-4|NA
TGTGCCAGCGGGGGACGGACTAATGAAAAACTGTTTTTT
CASGGRTNEKLFF
>few|TRBJ1-5|TRBV19|NA
TGTGCCAGTAGTACCCGTGGGGCCATCAATCAGCCCCAGCATTTT
CASSTRGAINQPQHF
>NA|TRBJ1-2|TRBV9|TRBD1
TGTGCCAGCAGCGTAGGAGGGACAGGCCGGGGGAACCATGGCTACACCTTC
CASSVGGTGRGNHGYTF
>many|TRBJ2-5|TRBV10-1|TRBD2
TGCGCCAGCAGTGAGCCGCAACCTACTAGCGGGAGGGACCAAGAGACCCAGTACTTC
CASSEPQPTSGRDQETQYF
>few|TRBJ1-2|TRBV12-3/TRBV12-4|TRBD1
TGTGCCAGCAGTTTTTACCAGGGGGCTGAGGGCTACACCTTC
CASSFYQGAEGYTF
>NA|TRBJ2-7|TRBV11-2|NA
TGTGCCAGCAGCACCAGACAGAGCTCCTACGAGCAGTACTTC
CASSTRQSSYEQYF
>NA|TRBJ2-7|TRBV7-9|TRBD1
TGTGCCAGCAGCTGGGACAGGGCCTACGAGCAGTACTTC
CASSWDRAYEQYF
>few|TRBJ2-1|TRBV5-1|NA
TGCGCCAGCAGCTTGACGGGAGTGATGTACAATGAGCAGTTCTTC
CASSLTGVMYNEQFF
>many|TRBJ2-2|TRBV9|NA
TGTGCCAGCAGCGTAGACGGGAGTAGTAGGGAGCTGTTTTTT
CASSVDGSSRELFF
>many|TRBJ1-1|TRBV24-1|NA
TGTGCCACCAGTGATGCGGACACTGAAGCTTTCTTT
CATSDADTEAFF
>NA|TRBJ2-5|TRBV28|NA
TGTGCCAGCTGTACTCCCCTCAGGTGGAGGAAAGAGACCCAGTACTTC
CASCTPLRWRKETQYF
>few|TRBJ2-1|TRBV7-8|TRBD2
TGTGCCAGCAGCCCTAGCGGGGGGGACTCCTACAATGAGCAGTTCTTC
CASSPSGGDSYNEQFF
>few|TRBJ1-5|TRBV30|NA
TGTGCCTGGAGTCAGGGAGGCAATCAGCCCCAGCATTTT
CAWSQGGNQPQHF
>many|TRBJ2-7|TRBV20-1|TRBD2
TGCAGTGCACTAGCGGGACGGTCCTACGAGCAGTACTTC
CSALAGRSYEQYF
>few|TRBJ1-2|TRBV4-2|NA
TGTGCCAGCAGCCAAGGGTCCGCAGGATACCTCTATGGCTACACCTTC
CASSQGSAGYLYGYTF
>NA|TRBJ1-1|TRBV12-3/TRBV12-4|NA
TGTGCCAGCAGTTGGGGGCAATCTGAAGCTTTCTTT
CASSWGQSEAFF
>NA|TRBJ2-1|TRBV23-1|TRBD2
TGCGCCAGCAGTCTCTTAGGGACTAGCGGGGGGCCTGCATTTTTC
CASSLLGTSGGPAFF
>few|TRBJ2-6|TRBV28|NA
TGTGCCAGCAGTTCCCCCGTAGAGCCCCGTGGGGCCAACGTCCTGACTTTC
CASSSPVEPRGANVLTF
>many|TRBJ2-7|TRBV5-6|TRBD1
TGTGCCAGCAGCCCGACAGGGCGGGAGCAGTACTTC
CASSPTGREQYF
>NA|TRBJ2-2|TRBV7-9|TRBD1
TGTGCCAGCAGCTCATCCTCCGGGACAGGGAGGACCGGGGAGCTGTTTTTT
CASSSSSGTGRTGELFF
>NA|TRBJ2-6|TRBV20-1|NA
TGCAGTGCTAGACAGGGCCCCCTTGGGGCCAACGTCCTGACTTTC
CSARQGPLGANVLTF
>many|TRBJ1-2|TRBV6-5|NA
TGTGCCAGCAGTCGTGGAGGCTATGGCTACACCTTC
CASSRGGYGYTF
>NA|TRBJ2-1|TRBV9|TRBD2
TGTGCCAGCAGCGTCTCTAGCGGCAGCTACAATGAGCAGTTCTTC
CASSVSSGSYNEQFF
>many|TRBJ2-5|TRBV25-1|NA
TGTGACACAAAGACCCAGTACTTC
CDTKTQYF
>many|TRBJ2-1|TRBV7-7|TRBD2
TGTGCTAGCAGCCCCGTGGAGCGGGAGGGGTTGAATGAGCAGTTCTTC
CASSPVEREGLNEQFF
>NA|TRBJ2-5|TRBV9|NA
TGTGCCAGCAGCCCAGGGACTTCCCAAGAGACCCAGTACTTC
CASSPGTSQETQYF
>NA|TRBJ2-1|TRBV12-3/TRBV12-4|TRBD1
TGTGCCAGCGGTTTAAAGTGGGACAGCCTTAACAATGAGCAGTTCTTC
CASGLKWDSLNNEQFF
>NA|TRBJ2-5|TRBV29-1|NA
TGCAGCGCCACGAAAGGGGAGACCCAGTACTTC
CSATKGETQYF
>many|TRBJ1-2|TRBV6-2/TRBV6-3|TRBD1
TGTGCCAGCTTAGAACCCGGGACAGGGAACTATGGCTACACCTTC
CASLEPGTGNYGYTF
>many|TRBJ1-1|TRBV12-3/TRBV12-4|TRBD1
TGTGCCAGCACCAAGACAGGGGAAAGTTCTGAAGCTTTCTTT
CASTKTGESSEAFF
>few|TRBJ1-1|TRBV5-1|NA
TGCGCCAGCAGCCTCCTTGGGGATTCAACTGAAGCTTTCTTT
CASSLLGDSTEAFF
>NA|TRBJ1-1|TRBV7-9|TRBD1
TGTGCCAGCAGCACCCACAGGGGACTGAACACTGAAGCTTTCTTT
CASSTHRGLNTEAFF
>NA|TRBJ2-2|TRBV20-1|TRBD2
TGCAGTGCTACTCGCGGGAGGGTTGAAACCGGGGAGCTGTTTTTT
CSATRGRVETGELFF
>few|TRBJ1-1|TRBV7-8|NA
TGTGCCAGCAGCTTAGAAGGGTCGAACACTGAAGCTTTCTTT
CASSLEGSNTEAFF
>many|TRBJ1-2|TRBV6-1|TRBD1
TGTGCCAGCAGTGAAGTTGTGGACAGGGGGCTGTATGGCTACACCTTC
CASSEVVDRGLYGYTF
>NA|TRBJ1-1|TRBV28|NA
TGTGCCAGCAGGGCGACAGGTTGGGACCCGGGATCCGAAGCTTTCTTT
CASRATGWDPGSEAFF
>few|TRBJ1-2|TRBV7-9|NA
TGTGCCAGCAGCTTAGACCGGGGAAACTATGGCTACACCTTC
CASSLDRGNYGYTF
>NA|TRBJ2-5|TRBV7-9|NA
TGTGCCAGCAGCGTAGACAGCGGCCTAAAGGAGACCCAGTACTTC
CASSVDSGLKETQYF
>NA|TRBJ2-7|TRBV11-2|NA
TGTGCCAGCAGCTTAGGGGCGGATCCGAGGACGTACGAGCAGTACTTC
CASSLGADPRTYEQYF
>NA|TRBJ1-1|TRBV3-1|NA
TGTGCCAGCAGCCGGGAGGGAGGCACTGAAGCTTTCTTT
CASSREGGTEAFF
>NA|TRBJ2-1|TRBV7-2|TRBD2
TGTGCCAGCACCTTACTAGCGGGGGATTACAATGAGCAGTTCTTC
CASTLLAGDYNEQFF
>NA|TRBJ1-1|TRBV7-2|NA
TGTGCCAGCAGCTCTAGGGTGTACGGCACTGAAGCTTTCTTT
CASSSRVYGTEAFF
>NA|TRBJ2-7|TRBV2|NA
TGTGCCAGCAGTGAAGAAACGGGGTACTTC
CASSEETGYF
>many|TRBJ2-7|TRBV28|TRBD2
TGTGCCAGCAGTGGCGGGAGTATCAACGAGCAGTACTTC
CASSGGSINEQYF